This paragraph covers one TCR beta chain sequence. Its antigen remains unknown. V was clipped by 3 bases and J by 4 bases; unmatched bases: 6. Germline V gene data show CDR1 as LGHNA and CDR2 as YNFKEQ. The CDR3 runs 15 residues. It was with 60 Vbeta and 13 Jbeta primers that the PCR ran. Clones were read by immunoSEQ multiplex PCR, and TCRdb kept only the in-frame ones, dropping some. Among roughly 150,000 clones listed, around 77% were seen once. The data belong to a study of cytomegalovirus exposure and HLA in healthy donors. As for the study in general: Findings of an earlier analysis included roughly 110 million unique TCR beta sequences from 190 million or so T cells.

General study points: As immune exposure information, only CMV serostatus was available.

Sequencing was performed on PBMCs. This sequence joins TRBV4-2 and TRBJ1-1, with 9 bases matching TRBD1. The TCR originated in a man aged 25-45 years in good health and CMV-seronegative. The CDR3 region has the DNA TGTGCCAGCAGCCAGGCGACAGGGGGGAGCACTGAAGCTTTCTTT. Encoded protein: CASSQATGGSTEAFF.